The source of this T cell receptor (beta chain) is a study of blood T cell repertoires in COVID-19. Study summary: From T cells, B-cell-depleted T cells, or PBMCs came the material, which was cDNA or gDNA.

Germline assignment: CDR1 KGHSH and CDR2 LQKENI. V was pared by 5 bases and J by 4 bases, with 17 bases between. There are 15 residues in the CDR3. Method: immunoSEQ multiplex PCR; TCRdb's copy keeps in-frame clones and lacks some. The sample lists 15,000 to 20,000 clones, about four fifths occurring once. The receptor was derived from a man aged 35 to 55 with active or convalescent COVID-19. V usage is TRBV18 and J usage is TRBJ1-1; TRBD1 is a possible D gene (6 bases). Sequencing input: peripheral blood. CDR3 loop: CASSEANGGSTEAFF. The CDR3 region has the DNA TGTGCCAGCTCAGAGGCCAATGGGGGCAGCACTGAAGCTTTCTTT.